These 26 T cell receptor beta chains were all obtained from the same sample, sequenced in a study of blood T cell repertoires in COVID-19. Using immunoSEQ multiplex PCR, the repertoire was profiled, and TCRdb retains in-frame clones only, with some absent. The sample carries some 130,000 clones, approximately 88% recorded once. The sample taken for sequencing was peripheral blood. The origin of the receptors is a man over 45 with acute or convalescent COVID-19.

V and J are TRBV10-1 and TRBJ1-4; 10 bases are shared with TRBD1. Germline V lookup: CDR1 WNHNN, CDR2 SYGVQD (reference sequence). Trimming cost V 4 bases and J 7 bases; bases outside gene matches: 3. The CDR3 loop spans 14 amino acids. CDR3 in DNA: TGCGCCAGCAGTGGGGGACAGGGGAGTGAAAAACTGTTTTTT. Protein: CASSGGQGSEKLFF.

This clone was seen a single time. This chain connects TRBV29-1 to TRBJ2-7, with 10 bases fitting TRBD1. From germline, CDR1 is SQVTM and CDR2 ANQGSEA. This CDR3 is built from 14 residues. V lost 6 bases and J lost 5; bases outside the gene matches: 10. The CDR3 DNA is TGCAGCGTGGCACCGGGACAGGGGATCCACGAGCAGTACTTC. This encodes CSVAPGQGIHEQYF.

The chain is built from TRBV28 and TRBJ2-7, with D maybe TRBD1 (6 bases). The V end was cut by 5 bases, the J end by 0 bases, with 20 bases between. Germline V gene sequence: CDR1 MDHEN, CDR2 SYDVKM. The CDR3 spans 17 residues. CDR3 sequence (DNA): TGTGCCAGCAGTGGGGGCGCCGTAAAACTTAGCTCCTACGAGCAGTACTTC. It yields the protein CASSGGAVKLSSYEQYF.

CDR3 nucleotides: TGTGCCAGCTCCCCCGGGGGGGGCTATGGCTACACCTTC. Translating it yields CASSPGGGYGYTF. The rearrangement uses TRBV7-9 and TRBJ1-2, with D maybe TRBD1 (5 bases). Germline V lookup: CDR1 SEHNR, CDR2 FQNEAQ (reference sequence). The CDR3 runs to 13 residues. The V end lost 8 bases, the J end lost 4 bases, and 14 bases lay between the germline ends.

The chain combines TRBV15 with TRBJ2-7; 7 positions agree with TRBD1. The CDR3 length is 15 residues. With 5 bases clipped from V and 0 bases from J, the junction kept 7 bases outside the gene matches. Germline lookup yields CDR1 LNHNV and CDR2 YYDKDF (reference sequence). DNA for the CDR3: TGTGCCACCAGCCTACTACAGGGGAACTCCTACGAGCAGTACTTC. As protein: CATSLLQGNSYEQYF.

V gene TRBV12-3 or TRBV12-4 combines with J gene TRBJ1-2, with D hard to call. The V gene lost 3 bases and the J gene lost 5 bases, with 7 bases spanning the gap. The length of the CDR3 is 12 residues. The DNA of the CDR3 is TGTGCCAGCAGTTTTCGAGCTTATGGCTACACCTTC. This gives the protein CASSFRAYGYTF.

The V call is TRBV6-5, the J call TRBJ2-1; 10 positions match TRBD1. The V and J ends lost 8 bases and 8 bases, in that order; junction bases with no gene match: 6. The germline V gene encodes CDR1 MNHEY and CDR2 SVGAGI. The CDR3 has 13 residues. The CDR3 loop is CASGGQGTDEQFF. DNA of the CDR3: TGTGCCAGCGGGGGACAGGGGACGGATGAGCAGTTCTTC.

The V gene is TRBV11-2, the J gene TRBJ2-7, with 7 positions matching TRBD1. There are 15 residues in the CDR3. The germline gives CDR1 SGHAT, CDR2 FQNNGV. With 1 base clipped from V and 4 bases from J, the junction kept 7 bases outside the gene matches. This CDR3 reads CASSLAPGGRYEQYF. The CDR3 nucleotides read TGTGCCAGCAGCTTAGCTCCAGGGGGAAGGTACGAGCAGTACTTC.

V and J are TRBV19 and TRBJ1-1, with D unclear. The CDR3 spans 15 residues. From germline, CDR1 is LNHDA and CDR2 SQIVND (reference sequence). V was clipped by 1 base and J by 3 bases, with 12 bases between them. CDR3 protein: CASSIGRWPYTEAFF. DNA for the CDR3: TGTGCCAGTAGTATAGGTCGATGGCCTTACACTGAAGCTTTCTTT.

For the CDR3, the DNA is TGTGCCAGCAGTTCCCCCCTATACGAGCAGTACTTC. Encoded protein: CASSSPLYEQYF. The chain employs TRBV28 and TRBJ2-7; D not certain. Germline V lookup: CDR1 MDHEN, CDR2 SYDVKM. The CDR3 runs 12 residues. V gave up 4 bases and J gave up 4 bases, with 8 bases separating them. Based on the CDR3 plus reference TRBV28 and TRBJ2-7, the full variable domain is DVKVTQSSRYLVKRTGEKVFLECVQDMDHENMFWYRQDPGLGLRLIYFSYDVKMKEKGDIPEGYSVSREKKERFSLILESASTNQTSMYLCASSSPLYEQYFGPGTRLTVT.

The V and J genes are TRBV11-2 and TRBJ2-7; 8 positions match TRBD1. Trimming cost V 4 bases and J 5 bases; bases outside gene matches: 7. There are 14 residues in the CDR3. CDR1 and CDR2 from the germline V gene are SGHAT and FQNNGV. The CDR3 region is CASSSDRGLDEQYF. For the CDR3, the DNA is TGTGCCAGCAGCTCCGACAGGGGTCTGGACGAGCAGTACTTC.

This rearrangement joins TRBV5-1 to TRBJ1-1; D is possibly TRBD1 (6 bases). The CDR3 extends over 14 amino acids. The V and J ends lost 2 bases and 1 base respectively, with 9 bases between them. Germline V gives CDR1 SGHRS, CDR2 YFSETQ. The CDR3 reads CASSFGTPNTEAFF. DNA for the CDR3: TGCGCCAGCAGCTTCGGGACACCGAACACTGAAGCTTTCTTT.

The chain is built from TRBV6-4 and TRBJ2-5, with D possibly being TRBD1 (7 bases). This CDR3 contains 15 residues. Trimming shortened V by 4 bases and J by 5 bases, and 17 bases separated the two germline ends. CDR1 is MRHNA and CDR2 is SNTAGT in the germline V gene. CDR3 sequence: CASSAQGGAGETQYF. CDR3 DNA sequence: TGTGCCAGCAGTGCCCAAGGGGGCGCGGGGGAGACCCAGTACTTC.

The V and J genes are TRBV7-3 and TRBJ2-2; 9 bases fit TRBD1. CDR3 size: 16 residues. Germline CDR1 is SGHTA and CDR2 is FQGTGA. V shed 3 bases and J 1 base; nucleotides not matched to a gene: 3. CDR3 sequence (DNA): TGTGCCAGCAGCTTGTTGGGACAGGGGAACACCGGGGAGCTGTTTTTT. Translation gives CASSLLGQGNTGELFF.

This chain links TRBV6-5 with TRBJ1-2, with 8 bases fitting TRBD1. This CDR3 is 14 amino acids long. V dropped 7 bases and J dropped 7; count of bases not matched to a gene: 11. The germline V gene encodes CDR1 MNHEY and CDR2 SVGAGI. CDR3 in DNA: TGTGCCAGCATGATAGGACAGGGAAGTAGTGGCTACACCTTC. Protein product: CASMIGQGSSGYTF.

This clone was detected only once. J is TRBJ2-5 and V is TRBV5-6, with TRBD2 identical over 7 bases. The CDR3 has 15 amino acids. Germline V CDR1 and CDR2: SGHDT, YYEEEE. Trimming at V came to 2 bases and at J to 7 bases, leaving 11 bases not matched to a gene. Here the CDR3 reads CASSFDAGRVATQYF. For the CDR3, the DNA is TGTGCCAGCAGCTTTGATGCAGGGAGGGTGGCGACCCAGTACTTC. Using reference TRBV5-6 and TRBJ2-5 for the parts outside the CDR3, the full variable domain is DAGVTQSPTHLIKTRGQQVTLRCSPKSGHDTVSWYQQALGQGPQFIFQYYEEEERQRGNFPDRFSGHQFPNYSSELNVNALLLGDSALYLCASSFDAGRVATQYFGPGTRLLVL.

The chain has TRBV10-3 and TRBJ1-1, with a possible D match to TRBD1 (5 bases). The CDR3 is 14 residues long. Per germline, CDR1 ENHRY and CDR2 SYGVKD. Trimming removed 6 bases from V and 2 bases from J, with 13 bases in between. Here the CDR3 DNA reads TGTGCCATCAGATTGGGAGGGGACAACACTGAAGCTTTCTTT. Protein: CAIRLGGDNTEAFF.

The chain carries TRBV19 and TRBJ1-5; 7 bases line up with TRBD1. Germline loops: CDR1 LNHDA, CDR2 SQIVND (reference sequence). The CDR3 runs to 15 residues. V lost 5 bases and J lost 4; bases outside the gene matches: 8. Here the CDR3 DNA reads TGTGCCAGTAGTCCCACCGGGACAGAGAATCAGCCCCAGCATTTT. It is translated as CASSPTGTENQPQHF.

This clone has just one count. CDR3 amino acids: CASSLVPGQGFLLEAFF. The DNA of the CDR3 is TGCGCCAGCAGCTTGGTTCCGGGACAGGGTTTCCTCCTAGAAGCTTTCTTT. This chain uses TRBV5-1 with TRBJ1-1; 9 bases line up with TRBD1. With V trimmed by 0 bases and J by 8 bases, 14 bases remained unmatched. There are 17 residues in the CDR3. Germline CDR1 is SGHRS and CDR2 is YFSETQ.

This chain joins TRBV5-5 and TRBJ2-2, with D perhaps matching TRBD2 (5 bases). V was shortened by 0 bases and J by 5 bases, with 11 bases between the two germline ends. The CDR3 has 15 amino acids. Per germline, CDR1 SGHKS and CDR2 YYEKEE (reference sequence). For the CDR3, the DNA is TGTGCCAGCAGCTTGGCAGCACGGGATACCGGGGAGCTGTTTTTT. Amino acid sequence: CASSLAARDTGELFF.

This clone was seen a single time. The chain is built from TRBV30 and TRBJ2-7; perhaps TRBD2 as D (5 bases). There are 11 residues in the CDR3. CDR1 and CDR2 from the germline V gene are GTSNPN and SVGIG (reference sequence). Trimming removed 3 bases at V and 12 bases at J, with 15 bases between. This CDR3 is CAWRGSVSTYF. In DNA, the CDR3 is TGTGCCTGGAGAGGTAGCGTGAGTACGTACTTC.

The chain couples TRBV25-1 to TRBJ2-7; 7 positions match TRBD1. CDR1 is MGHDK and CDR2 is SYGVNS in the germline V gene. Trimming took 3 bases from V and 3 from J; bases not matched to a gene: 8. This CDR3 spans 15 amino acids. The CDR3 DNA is TGTGCCAGCAGTGATGGACAGGAGGAAATCTACGAGCAGTACTTC. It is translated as CASSDGQEEIYEQYF.

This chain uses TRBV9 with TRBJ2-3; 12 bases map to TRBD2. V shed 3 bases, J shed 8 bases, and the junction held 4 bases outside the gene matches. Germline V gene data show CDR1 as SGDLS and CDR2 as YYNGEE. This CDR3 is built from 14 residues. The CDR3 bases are TGTGCCAGCAGCGAGGAGACTAGCGGGGGTACGCAGTATTTT. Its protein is CASSEETSGGTQYF.

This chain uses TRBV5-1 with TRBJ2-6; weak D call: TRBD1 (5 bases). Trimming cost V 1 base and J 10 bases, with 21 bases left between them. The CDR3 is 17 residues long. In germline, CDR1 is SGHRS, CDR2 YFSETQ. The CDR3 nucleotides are TGCGCCAGCAGCTTGAGCCAGGGTTTTGGCCGGTCTAACGTCCTGACTTTC. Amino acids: CASSLSQGFGRSNVLTF.

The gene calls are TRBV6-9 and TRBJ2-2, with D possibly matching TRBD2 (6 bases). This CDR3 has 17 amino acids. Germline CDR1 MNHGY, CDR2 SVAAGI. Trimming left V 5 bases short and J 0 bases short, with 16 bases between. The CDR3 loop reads CASSGGGHSANTGELFF. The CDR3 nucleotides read TGTGCCAGCAGTGGCGGAGGGCATAGCGCGAACACCGGGGAGCTGTTTTTT.

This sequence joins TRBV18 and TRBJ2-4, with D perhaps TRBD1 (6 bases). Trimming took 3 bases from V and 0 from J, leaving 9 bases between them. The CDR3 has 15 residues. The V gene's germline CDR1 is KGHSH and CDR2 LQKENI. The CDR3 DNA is TGTGCCAGCTCACCCCCAGGGGTAGCCAAAAACATTCAGTACTTC. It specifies CASSPPGVAKNIQYF.